This T cell receptor (beta chain) was identified in a study of identical twins. On this clonotype: The target antigen is unknown.

Findings and caveats of the study: Reduced insertions were recorded for abundant cord blood beta clonotypes, with no such pattern in memory repertoires.

V was clipped by 8 bases and J by 1 base, with 12 bases between them. This CDR3 has 15 residues. CDR1 and CDR2 from the germline V gene are MDHEN and SYDVKM. TCRdb independently ran MiXCR on the 5' RACE reads; one entry per CDR3 protein. The profile shows around 140,000 distinct CDR3 sequences, under 4.5% of them singletons. The source of this sequence is a man younger than 35 in good health. Sequencing was done on a sample of memory T cells sorted from blood. The rearrangement links TRBV28 to TRBJ2-6, with a tentative D call TRBD2 (5 bases). CDR3 sequence (DNA): TGTGCCAGCGTCCGGGGAAAATCTGGGGCCAACGTCCTGACTTTC. The encoded protein is CASVRGKSGANVLTF. The variable domain in full, completed from reference TRBV28 and TRBJ2-6, reads DVKVTQSSRYLVKRTGEKVFLECVQDMDHENMFWYRQDPGLGLRLIYFSYDVKMKEKGDIPEGYSVSREKKERFSLILESASTNQTSMYLCASVRGKSGANVLTFGAGSRLTVL.